A single sample is the source of the 24 T cell receptor beta chains below, sequenced in a study of blood T cell repertoires in COVID-19. The assay was immunoSEQ multiplex PCR, and TCRdb's table has in-frame clones only and misses some. The repertoire holds about 100,000 clones, with approximately 83% as singletons. The sample taken for sequencing was peripheral blood. Receptors originate from a man aged 60 to 69 with acute or convalescent COVID-19.

V and J are TRBV6-5 and TRBJ1-4, with a tentative D call TRBD1 (5 bases). The V gene's germline CDR1 is MNHEY and CDR2 SVGAGI. V was trimmed by 2 bases and J by 5 bases, leaving 6 bases between them. This CDR3 has 13 residues. The DNA for the CDR3 is TGTGCCAGCAGTTACGACAGAAATGAAAAACTGTTTTTT. Translation: CASSYDRNEKLFF.

This clone was found a few times. The chain uses TRBV5-1 and TRBJ2-7; D is uncertain. The CDR3 is 15 residues long. The germline gives CDR1 SGHRS, CDR2 YFSETQ. Between the trimmed V and J ends, which lost 0 bases and 2 bases, there was a span of 12 bases. The CDR3 here is CASSLVPTPTYEQYF. The CDR3 region has the DNA TGCGCCAGCAGCTTGGTCCCAACTCCGACCTACGAGCAGTACTTC. Full variable domain (missing parts from reference TRBV5-1 and TRBJ2-7): KAGVTQTPRYLIKTRGQQVTLSCSPISGHRSVSWYQQTPGQGLQFLFEYFSETQRNKGNFPGRFSGRQFSNSRSEMNVSTLELGDSALYLCASSLVPTPTYEQYFGPGTRLTVT.

The sample holds a few counts of this clone. This chain uses TRBV6-2 or TRBV6-3 with TRBJ2-1, with 8 bases lining up with TRBD2. The CDR3 consists of 18 residues. V was pared by 6 bases and J by 0 bases, with 13 bases of the junction left unmatched. Germline assignment: CDR1 MNHEY and CDR2 SVGEGT. The CDR3 nucleotides are TGTGCCAGCAGCCCTGATGGGAGCGGGGGCCACTCCTACAATGAGCAGTTCTTC. This translates into CASSPDGSGGHSYNEQFF.

This chain links TRBV10-1 with TRBJ2-7, with 11 bases aligning to TRBD1. V gave up 3 bases and J gave up 4 bases; unmatched junction bases: 8. This CDR3 spans 16 amino acids. Germline CDR1 WNHNN, CDR2 SYGVQD (reference sequence). DNA for the CDR3: TGCGCCAGCAGTGAACGAGGGACAGGGGGTTTGTACGAGCAGTACTTC. The encoded protein is CASSERGTGGLYEQYF.

The chain joins TRBV3-1 (or the pseudogene TRBV3-2) to TRBJ2-7, with 8 nucleotides matching TRBD1. After removal of 4 bases from V and 0 bases from J, the junction contained 5 bases not matched to a gene. This CDR3 comprises 15 residues. CDR1 LGHDT and CDR2 YNNKEL come from the germline V gene (reference sequence). The CDR3 DNA reads as TGTGCCAGCAGCCGTGGACAGGGAGGCTCCTACGAGCAGTACTTC. Protein: CASSRGQGGSYEQYF.

The sample holds a few counts of this clone. The chain links TRBV10-1 to TRBJ2-7; 7 bases agree with TRBD2. The CDR3 has 15 residues. After removal of 4 bases from V and 4 bases from J, the junction contained 10 bases not matched to a gene. Per the germline V gene, CDR1 is WNHNN and CDR2 is SYGVQD (reference sequence). CDR3 region: CASSGLGRGSYEQYF. The CDR3 DNA reads as TGCGCCAGCAGTGGGTTGGGACGCGGGAGTTACGAGCAGTACTTC.

J is TRBJ1-1 and V is TRBV5-1; D remains unclear. This CDR3 is 16 amino acids long. Germline V lookup: CDR1 SGHRS, CDR2 YFSETQ. V was trimmed by 4 bases and J by 2 bases, leaving 18 bases between them. The CDR3 here is CASSPRGRRTNTEAFF. CDR3 nucleotide sequence: TGCGCCAGCAGCCCGCGTGGCAGGCGAACCAACACTGAAGCTTTCTTT.

The rearrangement joins TRBV4-2 to TRBJ1-6; maybe TRBD1 (6 bases). The germline V gene encodes CDR1 LGHNA and CDR2 YNFKEQ. This CDR3 is built from 16 residues. V shed 1 base and J shed 7 bases, with 14 bases lying between them. This CDR3 is CASSQVGGPSNSPLHF. DNA for the CDR3: TGTGCCAGCAGCCAAGTGGGGGGGCCCTCCAATTCACCCCTCCACTTT.

This clone was seen a single time. V usage is TRBV29-1 and J usage is TRBJ1-2; the D gene is possibly TRBD1 (5 bases). From germline, CDR1 is SQVTM and CDR2 ANQGSEA. The CDR3 is 14 amino acids. The V end was cut by 3 bases, the J end by 5 bases, with 16 bases between. CDR3 bases: TGCAGCGTTGAGGGTCAAGGGGTTCGGTATGGCTACACCTTC. This gives the protein CSVEGQGVRYGYTF. The full variable domain, completed using reference TRBV29-1 and TRBJ1-2, is SAVISQKPSRDICQRGTSLTIQCQVDSQVTMMFWYRQQPGQSLTLIATANQGSEATYESGFVIDKFPISRPNLTFSTLTVSNMSPEDSSIYLCSVEGQGVRYGYTFGSGTRLTVV.

The chain has TRBV6-1 and TRBJ2-5; the D gene is possibly TRBD1 (6 bases). The V and J ends lost 2 bases and 2 bases respectively, with 12 bases between them. From germline, CDR1 is MNHNS and CDR2 SASEGT. This CDR3 has 15 amino acids. CDR3 residues: CASSERGTLQETQYF. The DNA of the CDR3 is TGTGCCAGCAGTGAAAGAGGGACACTTCAAGAGACCCAGTACTTC.

This clone was found once. The gene calls are TRBV30 and TRBJ2-7, with D possibly being TRBD2 (6 bases). The CDR3 totals 12 residues. The V gene lost 1 base and the J gene lost 4 bases, with 8 bases spanning the gap. CDR1 and CDR2 (germline): GTSNPN, SVGIG (reference sequence). CDR3 region: CAWSAGGYEQYF. The CDR3 coding sequence is TGTGCCTGGAGTGCCGGGGGATACGAGCAGTACTTC.

The rearrangement uses TRBV6-2 or TRBV6-3 and TRBJ2-7; 9 positions match TRBD1. The V gene end was trimmed by 5 bases and the J gene end by 1 base; junction bases not matched to a gene: 6. Germline V CDR1 and CDR2: MNHEY, SVGEGT. This CDR3 is built from 15 residues. Here the CDR3 DNA reads TGTGCCAGCAGTACCCGGACAGGGGTGTCCTACGAGCAGTACTTC. It encodes CASSTRTGVSYEQYF.

The J gene is TRBJ2-3, the V gene TRBV6-5; possibly TRBD2 for D (5 bases). Germline V gene lookup returns CDR1 MNHEY and CDR2 SVGAGI. V lost 2 bases, J lost 0 bases, and 9 bases lay in between. The CDR3 extends over 15 amino acids. The CDR3, as DNA: TGTGCCAGCAGTTACAGCCTAGCCAGCACAGATACGCAGTATTTT. Encoded protein: CASSYSLASTDTQYF.

This sequence joins TRBV7-9 and TRBJ2-1; 8 bases are a match to TRBD1. The CDR3 consists of 15 residues. Germline loops: CDR1 SEHNR, CDR2 FQNEAQ (reference sequence). With 1 base clipped from V and 7 bases from J, the junction kept 6 bases outside the gene matches. CDR3 loop: CASSLGRRGRNEQFF. DNA of the CDR3: TGTGCCAGCAGCTTAGGACGCAGGGGGCGGAATGAGCAGTTCTTC.

Here the CDR3 reads CASLRRGSYNEQFF. CDR3 sequence (DNA): TGTGCCAGCCTTAGGAGGGGCTCCTACAATGAGCAGTTCTTC. V gene TRBV3-1 (or the pseudogene TRBV3-2) combines with J gene TRBJ2-1, with D maybe TRBD2 (6 bases). V was shortened by 8 bases and J by 0 bases, with 11 bases between the two germline ends. The CDR3 is 14 residues long. CDR1 is LGHDT, CDR2 YNNKEL, per germline (reference sequence).

This sequence joins TRBV29-1 and TRBJ1-3; D may be TRBD1 (6 bases). Trimming took off 6 bases at V and 0 bases at J, with 9 bases between the two ends. Germline V gene lookup returns CDR1 SQVTM and CDR2 ANQGSEA. The CDR3 is 13 amino acids. The CDR3 loop reads CSVADSSGNTIYF. CDR3 DNA: TGCAGCGTCGCGGACAGCTCTGGAAACACCATATATTTT.

The chain carries TRBV3-1 (or the pseudogene TRBV3-2) and TRBJ2-7; possible D gene TRBD1, 5 bases. The CDR3 covers 13 residues. The V end was cut by 4 bases, the J end by 5 bases, with 12 bases between. Germline lookup yields CDR1 LGHDT and CDR2 YNNKEL (reference sequence). CDR3 residues: CASSLTVFNEQYF. DNA of the CDR3: TGTGCCAGCAGCCTGACAGTTTTCAACGAGCAGTACTTC.

This clone was counted only a few times. The chain couples TRBV9 to TRBJ1-6; 7 nucleotides line up with TRBD1. V was clipped by 0 bases and J by 9 bases; unmatched bases: 6. Germline V lookup: CDR1 SGDLS, CDR2 YYNGEE. This CDR3 spans 15 amino acids. CDR3 loop: CASSVVGGSGSPLHF. DNA of the CDR3: TGTGCCAGCAGCGTAGTAGGGGGCTCCGGTTCACCCCTCCACTTT.

The chain employs TRBV1 and TRBJ2-3; the DNA was not compared with TRBD2, the D call given in the table. TRBV1 is classified as a pseudogene. The CDR3 is 15 residues long. For the CDR3, the DNA is TGCACCAGCAGCCAAGATAGGGCGGGAGGGGATACGCAGTATTTT. Its protein product is CTSSQDRAGGDTQYF.

V and J are TRBV9 and TRBJ2-5; 8 bases agree with TRBD2. CDR1 and CDR2 from the germline V gene are SGDLS and YYNGEE. CDR3 length equals 15 residues. After removal of 6 bases from V and 5 bases from J, the junction contained 12 bases not matched to a gene. CDR3 loop: CASTARGSGAETQYF. The CDR3 nucleotides are TGTGCCAGCACCGCTCGAGGTAGCGGGGCCGAGACCCAGTACTTC.

The gene calls are TRBV2 and TRBJ2-3; 11 bases are a match to TRBD2. Germline V CDR1 and CDR2: SNHLY, FYNNEI. This CDR3 has 14 residues. Trimming at V came to 10 bases and at J to 3 bases, leaving 6 bases not matched to a gene. CDR3 protein: CAISGGAGTDTQYF. CDR3 coding DNA: TGTGCCATTAGCGGGGGGGCGGGGACAGATACGCAGTATTTT.

The CDR3 region has the DNA TGCGCCAGCAGCCAGACAGGGACACTGGAAAAACTGTTTTTT. It translates to CASSQTGTLEKLFF. V and J are TRBV4-1 and TRBJ1-4, with 7 bases aligning to TRBD1. Per germline, CDR1 MGHRA and CDR2 YSYEKL. This CDR3 is built from 14 residues. With V trimmed by 3 bases and J by 8 bases, 6 bases remained unmatched.

V gene TRBV9 combines with J gene TRBJ2-7, with 11 bases matching TRBD2. Trimming removed 4 bases from V and 0 bases from J; junction bases left unmatched: 6. CDR1 and CDR2 from the germline V gene are SGDLS and YYNGEE. This CDR3 spans 16 amino acids. The CDR3 sequence: CASSPRLAGLSYEQYF. For the CDR3, the DNA is TGTGCCAGCAGCCCCAGACTAGCGGGACTCTCCTACGAGCAGTACTTC.

This clone occurred once. The rearrangement links TRBV19 to TRBJ2-6; D gene unclear. CDR1 LNHDA and CDR2 SQIVND come from the germline V gene (reference sequence). Between the trimmed V and J ends, which lost 4 bases and 0 bases, there was a span of 7 bases. The CDR3 is made up of 15 amino acids. This CDR3 reads CASSNNLSGANVLTF. The DNA of the CDR3 is TGTGCCAGTAGTAACAACCTCTCTGGGGCCAACGTCCTGACTTTC.